The present entry profiles one T cell receptor (beta chain) with its context. The sample belongs to a study of chronic HIV infection and antiretroviral therapy. In TCRdb, the 5' RACE reads were re-called with MiXCR into one record per CDR3 protein. Of roughly 48,000 distinct CDR3 sequences listed, over 15% are singletons. The V gene's germline CDR1 is SQVTM and CDR2 ANQGSEA. Between the trimmed V and J ends, which lost 6 bases and 6 bases, there was a span of 19 bases. This CDR3 region has 14 residues. The chain is built from TRBV29-1 and TRBJ2-3; D perhaps matches TRBD2 (6 bases). This clonotype was obtained from an adult who had HIV and had not received antiretroviral therapy, or was an uninfected healthy control (not recorded which). The sample consisted of peripheral blood. The CDR3 protein is CSVGGALRADTQYF. In nucleotides, the CDR3 is TGCAGCGTGGGGGGAGCGTTACGGGCGGATACGCAGTATTTT.